These 15 T cell receptor beta chains were all obtained from the same sample, sequenced in a study of post-analysis software for immune sequencing data. Unique molecular identifiers were present in the TCR beta cDNA libraries. MiXCR, applied by TCRdb to the PCR reads, yields one record per CDR3 protein. Of about 820,000 distinct CDR3 sequences listed, approximately 53% are singletons. Their antigens remain unidentified. Notes on the study in general: Comparison of patients with controls showed about 5 TRBV segments more frequent in patients, TRBV5-6, TRBV5-1 and TRBV20-1 among them.

Sequencing input: blood. These receptors were taken from a girl aged 10-17 years with multiple sclerosis.

A few counts support this clonotype. The genes are TRBV12-3 or TRBV12-4 and TRBJ2-7; no definite D call. The CDR3 runs to 12 residues. V lost 7 bases to trimming and J lost 4 bases, with 11 bases between them. In DNA, the CDR3 is TGTGCCAGCACCCTGGACCGTTACGAGCAGTACTTC. Its protein is CASTLDRYEQYF.

The chain employs TRBV5-1 and TRBJ1-1, with TRBD1 matching over 8 bases. The V and J ends lost 2 bases and 6 bases, in that order; junction bases with no gene match: 3. This CDR3 has 13 amino acids. Germline V gene lookup returns CDR1 SGHRS and CDR2 YFSETQ. The CDR3 reads CASSFTGQAEAFF. CDR3 nucleotides: TGCGCCAGCAGCTTCACGGGACAGGCTGAAGCTTTCTTT.

The chain combines TRBV12-5 with TRBJ2-1; 7 nucleotides match TRBD1. The CDR3 runs to 12 residues. CDR1 LGHNT and CDR2 FRNRAP come from the germline V gene. V lost 7 bases and J lost 11; bases outside the gene matches: 8. CDR3 sequence reads: CASEHRGQKQFF. CDR3 sequence (DNA): TGTGCTAGTGAGCACCGGGGACAGAAGCAGTTCTTC.

Of note for this clonotype: With a much larger clone just one base away, this may be a read error. V is TRBV7-9 and J is TRBJ2-3, with unresolved D. V lost 3 bases to trimming and J lost 2 bases, with 3 bases between them. In germline, CDR1 is SEHNR, CDR2 FQNEAQ (reference sequence). This CDR3 is 12 amino acids long. The CDR3 sequence: CASSFVTDTQYF. Written as DNA, the CDR3 is TGTGCCAGCAGCTTCGTCACAGATACGCAGTATTTT.

The V call is TRBV6-5, the J call TRBJ2-1; no reliable D call. V lost 4 bases and J lost 0, with 10 bases in between. Germline V gene lookup returns CDR1 MNHEY and CDR2 SVGAGI. This CDR3 is 15 amino acids long. In DNA, the CDR3 is TGTGCCAGCAGTTCCGTCATGAGCTCCTACAATGAGCAGTTCTTC. Encoded protein: CASSSVMSSYNEQFF.

The V and J genes are TRBV6-1 and TRBJ1-2; D unclear. Germline CDR1 reads MNHNS; CDR2 reads SASEGT. Trimming pared 7 bases from V and 12 bases from J, leaving 21 bases between. CDR3 size: 13 residues. The CDR3 loop is CASKVTAKEQNTF. In nucleotides, the CDR3 is TGTGCCAGCAAGGTCACCGCTAAAGAGCAGAACACCTTC.

This chain links TRBV19 with TRBJ2-1; D perhaps matches TRBD1 (6 bases). The CDR3 consists of 17 residues. Per the germline V gene, CDR1 is LNHDA and CDR2 is SQIVND (reference sequence). V lost 3 bases and J lost 1, with 16 bases in between. The CDR3 DNA is TGTGCCAGTAGTATGTCAGGGGACACCAGATCCTACAATGAGCAGTTCTTC. Its protein product is CASSMSGDTRSYNEQFF.

This clonotype has more than one count but fewer than ten. The V gene is TRBV18, the J gene TRBJ1-2; 8 bases are a match to TRBD1. V was pared by 1 base and J by 4 bases, with 5 bases of the junction left unmatched. The length of the CDR3 is 15 residues. Germline values: CDR1 KGHSH, CDR2 LQKENI. CDR3 DNA: TGTGCCAGCTCACCACAATCAGGGGGCTCCTATGGCTACACCTTC. Protein product: CASSPQSGGSYGYTF.

This clonotype was seen a few times. This chain connects TRBV7-2 to TRBJ1-2; D perhaps matches TRBD1 (6 bases). The V and J ends lost 0 bases and 5 bases respectively, with 22 bases between them. This CDR3 comprises 18 residues. Germline assignment: CDR1 SGHTA and CDR2 FQGNSA. Written as DNA, the CDR3 is TGTGCCAGCAGCTTAGCCCTCTCCTCGTGGGGGCCTGGGTATGGCTACACCTTC. Its protein is CASSLALSSWGPGYGYTF.

The J gene is TRBJ2-3, the V gene TRBV27; 12 nucleotides agree with TRBD1. V shed 3 bases and J 5 bases; nucleotides not matched to a gene: 9. Germline V gene lookup returns CDR1 MNHEY and CDR2 SMNVEV (reference sequence). This CDR3 has 17 amino acids. The chain's CDR3 is CASSLPPGQGAGDTQYF. The CDR3 bases are TGTGCCAGCAGTTTGCCCCCGGGACAGGGGGCCGGAGATACGCAGTATTTT.

This clonotype was detected a few times. This chain connects TRBV3-1 to TRBJ2-1; TRBD1 is a possible D gene (5 bases). Germline CDR1 is LGHDT and CDR2 is YNNKEL (reference sequence). This CDR3 region has 15 residues. V lost 0 bases and J lost 1, with 7 bases in between. The CDR3 DNA reads as TGTGCCAGCAGCCAAGATCAGGGTTCCTACAATGAGCAGTTCTTC. Its translation is CASSQDQGSYNEQFF.

The rearrangement uses TRBV5-1 and TRBJ1-2, with unresolved D. Germline V gene sequence: CDR1 SGHRS, CDR2 YFSETQ. Trimming shortened V by 3 bases and J by 0 bases, and 9 bases separated the two germline ends. CDR3 length: 14 residues. The CDR3 loop is CASSSVGSNYGYTF. CDR3 nucleotide sequence: TGCGCCAGCAGCTCGGTAGGGTCTAACTATGGCTACACCTTC. The variable domain in full, completed from reference TRBV5-1 and TRBJ1-2, reads KAGVTQTPRYLIKTRGQQVTLSCSPISGHRSVSWYQQTPGQGLQFLFEYFSETQRNKGNFPGRFSGRQFSNSRSEMNVSTLELGDSALYLCASSSVGSNYGYTFGSGTRLTVV.

The chain links TRBV7-2 to TRBJ1-2, with 10 bases lining up with TRBD1. The CDR3 is 15 amino acids. CDR1 and CDR2 from the germline V gene are SGHTA and FQGNSA. V lost 5 bases to trimming and J lost 4 bases; unmatched junction nucleotides: 7. Here the CDR3 DNA reads TGTGCCAGCAGCACAGGACAGGGGGAGATCTATGGCTACACCTTC. This encodes CASSTGQGEIYGYTF.

The chain couples TRBV15 to TRBJ2-1; a weak D match, TRBD2 (6 bases). The CDR3 covers 15 residues. V was pared by 4 bases and J by 9 bases, with 19 bases between. Germline lookup yields CDR1 LNHNV and CDR2 YYDKDF (reference sequence). CDR3 in amino acids: CATSTEGLRLGEQFF. The DNA for the CDR3 is TGTGCCACCAGCACAGAAGGACTACGCCTGGGTGAGCAGTTCTTC.

This clonotype was counted once. The CDR3 loop reads CASSLGNIGQTEAFF. The CDR3 DNA sequence: TGCGCCAGCAGCTTGGGGAATATTGGGCAGACTGAAGCTTTCTTT. The chain couples TRBV5-1 to TRBJ1-1, with D uncertain. V was shortened by 0 bases and J by 5 bases, with 14 bases between the two germline ends. The CDR3 extends over 15 amino acids. CDR1 and CDR2 from the germline V gene are SGHRS and YFSETQ.